This paragraph reports one T cell receptor beta chain. Its antigen is as yet unknown. These data originate in a study of cytomegalovirus exposure and HLA in healthy donors. As for the study in general: Across around 400 genotyped donors, just over 80% landed in the Caucasian-associated ancestry cluster.

The CDR3 is 15 amino acids. V lost 0 bases and J 7 bases, leaving 10 bases between the germline ends. Germline V lookup: CDR1 LGHNA, CDR2 YNFKEQ. Vbeta (60) and Jbeta (13) primers were used in the PCR. TCRdb's copy holds only in-frame clones and misses some; the assay was immunoSEQ multiplex PCR. The data show around 150,000 clones, about 74% seen once. Study-wide findings and caveats: The study dropped some indistinguishable V segments, TRBV6-2 and TRBV6-3 among them. A list of 150 to 200 TCR beta chains associated with cytomegalovirus was given.

The sequence derives from a woman aged 35 to 49 in good health and CMV-seronegative. The chain links TRBV4-2 to TRBJ1-6; D is unresolved. Sequencing input: PBMCs. CDR3 region: CASSQDRNTNSPLHF. In DNA form, the CDR3 reads TGTGCCAGCAGCCAAGACAGAAACACAAATTCACCCCTCCACTTT.